This T cell receptor beta chain is from a study of memory CD4+ T cells and cytomegalovirus serostatus. Whole-study results and caveats: A US-trained random forest predicted CMV serostatus with median AUC around 0.9. About 40% of the roughly 150 known CMV-associated TCRbeta sequences appeared in CD4+ memory.

Single viable CD3+CD4+CD8-CD45RO+ cells were sorted as the memory CD4+ T cells. Assay used: immunoSEQ multiplex PCR; TCRdb lists only in-frame clones, some missing. The table includes tens of thousands of clones, roughly 80% detected once. A few counts support this clone. Its antigen is as yet unknown. Germline V CDR1 and CDR2: SGHAT, FQNNGV. V gave up 0 bases and J gave up 7 bases, with 9 bases separating them. The CDR3 runs 14 residues. J is TRBJ2-2 and V is TRBV11-2; D remains ambiguous. This clonotype was sampled from an adult in good health and CMV-seronegative. Sequenced input: memory CD4+ T cells from blood. The CDR3 protein is CASSLEGPYGELFF. As DNA, the CDR3 is TGTGCCAGCAGCTTAGAAGGGCCGTACGGGGAGCTGTTTTTT.